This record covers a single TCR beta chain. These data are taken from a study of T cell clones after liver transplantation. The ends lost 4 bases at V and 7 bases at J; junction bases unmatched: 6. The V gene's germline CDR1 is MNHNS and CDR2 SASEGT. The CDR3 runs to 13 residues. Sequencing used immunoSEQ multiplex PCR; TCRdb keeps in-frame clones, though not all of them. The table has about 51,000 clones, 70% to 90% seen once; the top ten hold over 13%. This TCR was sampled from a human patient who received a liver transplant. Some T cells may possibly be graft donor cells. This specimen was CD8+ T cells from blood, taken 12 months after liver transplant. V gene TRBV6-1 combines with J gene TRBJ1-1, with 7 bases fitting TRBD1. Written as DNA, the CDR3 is TGTGCCAGCAGTGCCCACAGGGGTAATGAAGCTTTCTTT. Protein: CASSAHRGNEAFF.